These 13 T cell receptor beta chains were sequenced from one sample in a study of blood T cell repertoires in COVID-19. Profiled with immunoSEQ multiplex PCR; TCRdb holds only in-frame clones, not every one. Here the sample spans a few hundred thousand clones, more than 85% being singletons. Specimen: PBMCs or T cells enriched from blood (not recorded which). These receptors were collected from a woman between 25 and 40 years old who had recovered from COVID-19.

J is TRBJ2-1 and V is TRBV5-6; 8 bases line up with TRBD2. The germline V gene encodes CDR1 SGHDT and CDR2 YYEEEE. The CDR3 runs 15 residues. V shed 4 bases, J shed 2 bases, and the junction held 5 bases outside the gene matches. This CDR3 is CASSGTSGAYNEQFF. The CDR3 bases are TGTGCCAGCAGCGGCACTAGCGGCGCCTACAATGAGCAGTTCTTC.

The chain is built from TRBV28 and TRBJ1-4, with D possibly matching TRBD1 (6 bases). The germline V and J ends were trimmed by 7 bases and 5 bases, with 17 bases remaining between them. This CDR3 has 15 residues. Germline values: CDR1 MDHEN, CDR2 SYDVKM. Here the CDR3 reads CASMGGGDFNEKLFF. CDR3 in DNA: TGTGCCAGCATGGGAGGGGGGGATTTCAATGAAAAACTGTTTTTT.

The CDR3 sequence: CASLDRAQQYF. Written as DNA, the CDR3 is TGCGCCAGCTTAGACAGGGCGCAGCAGTACTTC. This sequence joins TRBV23-1 and TRBJ2-7; 7 bases are shared with TRBD1. TRBV23-1 counts as an open reading frame of uncertain function. CDR3 length: 11 residues. V dropped 8 bases and J dropped 8; count of bases not matched to a gene: 6.

Only a few counts were recorded for this clone. This chain connects TRBV28 to TRBJ2-7; 12 positions agree with TRBD2. V gave up 6 bases and J gave up 4 bases; unmatched junction bases: 19. The length of the CDR3 is 19 residues. Per germline, CDR1 MDHEN and CDR2 SYDVKM. The CDR3 region is CASRGWLAGGSSGRYEQYF. Written as DNA, the CDR3 is TGTGCCAGCAGGGGGTGGCTAGCGGGAGGGTCCTCCGGTAGATACGAGCAGTACTTC.

The chain uses TRBV23-1 and TRBJ2-7, with D unresolved. TRBV23-1 is an ORF, with its function uncertain. V was clipped by 0 bases and J by 2 bases, with 29 bases between them. The CDR3 consists of 21 residues. This chain's CDR3 is CASSQSDCVRNPPKDTYEQYF. CDR3 nucleotides: TGCGCCAGCAGTCAATCTGATTGTGTTCGGAACCCTCCCAAAGACACCTACGAGCAGTACTTC.

A single count supports this clone. V usage is TRBV6-5 and J usage is TRBJ1-4; 7 bases match TRBD1. Trimming took 4 bases from V and 6 from J; bases not matched to a gene: 11. The CDR3 runs to 16 residues. Germline V gene sequence: CDR1 MNHEY, CDR2 SVGAGI. The CDR3 reads CASSSQGMGLYEKLFF. DNA for the CDR3: TGTGCCAGCAGTTCACAGGGGATGGGACTTTATGAAAAACTGTTTTTT.

The rearrangement joins TRBV7-2 to TRBJ2-5; TRBD2 agrees at 8 bases. The CDR3 covers 16 residues. Unmatched junction bases numbered 13, after V lost 5 bases and J lost 5 bases. Germline-derived CDR1 and CDR2 are SGHTA and FQGNSA. CDR3 protein: CASSPSRAGGRETQYF. In DNA form, the CDR3 reads TGTGCCAGCAGCCCCTCTCGGGCGGGAGGCCGGGAGACCCAGTACTTC.

The chain couples TRBV7-2 to TRBJ1-1; 8 nucleotides agree with TRBD1. Looked up from germline, CDR1 is SGHTA and CDR2 is FQGNSA. The length of the CDR3 is 13 residues. J was trimmed by 7 bases and V by 6 bases; bases with no gene match: 7. DNA for the CDR3: TGTGCCAGCAGATCTACAGGGGGTTTTGAAGCTTTCTTT. This gives the protein CASRSTGGFEAFF. Variable domain in full (rest from reference TRBV7-2 and TRBJ1-1): GAGVSQSPSNKVTEKGKDVELRCDPISGHTALYWYRQSLGQGLEFLIYFQGNSAPDKSGLPSDRFSAERTGGSVSTLTIQRTQQEDSAVYLCASRSTGGFEAFFGQGTRLTVV.

Turning to this clone: Other DNA sequences in this specimen translate into the identical CDR3. V usage is TRBV18 and J usage is TRBJ2-7, with 9 bases aligning to TRBD1. The CDR3 runs to 14 residues. The germline CDR1 and CDR2 sequences are KGHSH and LQKENI. The trim removed 3 bases at V and 2 bases at J, leaving 2 bases unmatched. The CDR3 spells CASSPGTGTYEQYF. The CDR3 DNA is TGTGCCAGCTCACCCGGGACAGGGACCTACGAGCAGTACTTC. Based on the CDR3 plus reference TRBV18 and TRBJ2-7, the full variable domain is NAGVMQNPRHLVRRRGQEARLRCSPMKGHSHVYWYRQLPEEGLKFMVYLQKENIIDESGMPKERFSAEFPKEGPSILRIQQVVRGDSAAYFCASSPGTGTYEQYFGPGTRLTVT.

This clone was picked up a small number of times. CDR3 DNA sequence: TGTGCCAGCAGGAGAGGGGGCTACGAGCAGTACTTC. Protein sequence: CASRRGGYEQYF. The genes are TRBV28 and TRBJ2-7, with D perhaps matching TRBD1 (6 bases). Germline values: CDR1 MDHEN, CDR2 SYDVKM. The CDR3 length is 12 residues. V was cut by 6 bases and J by 3 bases, with 9 bases left in between.

This clone was detected once. The chain employs TRBV2 and TRBJ2-7; the D is unclear. There are 14 residues in the CDR3. V was pared by 7 bases and J by 3 bases, with 16 bases between. CDR1 is SNHLY, CDR2 FYNNEI, per germline. The CDR3 here is CASKAGSINYEQYF. CDR3 DNA: TGTGCCAGCAAAGCCGGGTCTATAAACTACGAGCAGTACTTC.

V gene TRBV5-1 combines with J gene TRBJ2-5, with a tentative D call TRBD1 (7 bases). V lost 4 bases and J lost 2, with 12 bases in between. The CDR3 is 14 residues long. Germline V gene lookup returns CDR1 SGHRS and CDR2 YFSETQ. CDR3 sequence: CASSAGQTQETQYF. Written as DNA, the CDR3 is TGCGCCAGCAGCGCGGGACAGACACAAGAGACCCAGTACTTC.

The gene calls are TRBV7-2 and TRBJ1-5; D is perhaps TRBD1 (5 bases). Trimming removed 1 base at V and 0 bases at J, with 10 bases between. The CDR3 is 16 residues long. Germline CDR1 SGHTA, CDR2 FQGNSA. DNA for the CDR3: TGTGCCAGCAGCTTAGGTGGGGCTTATAGCAATCAGCCCCAGCATTTT. As protein: CASSLGGAYSNQPQHF.